These 9 T cell receptor beta chains were all obtained from the same sample, sequenced in a study of CD8+ T cells in alopecia areata. Treatment indicated: oral pan-JAK inhibitor, 5-10 mg twice daily. Isolated RNA was reverse transcribed into cDNA used as the sequencing template. Here immunoSEQ multiplex PCR was the method, and the copy in TCRdb shows in-frame clones only, minus some. The data contain about 140,000 clones, around 87% of them singletons. The sequenced sample was CD8+ T cells sorted from blood, obtained at week 4, from a patient treated with tofacitinib. Receptors originate from a human donor with alopecia areata.

The rearrangement uses TRBV5-4 and TRBJ2-2; possibly TRBD2 for D (6 bases). Between the trimmed V and J ends, which lost 0 bases and 1 base, there was a span of 7 bases. Germline CDR1 reads SGHNT; CDR2 reads YYREEE (reference sequence). The CDR3 loop spans 15 amino acids. In DNA, the CDR3 is TGTGCCAGCAGCTTGGTGGGAGGGAACACCGGGGAGCTGTTTTTT. It encodes CASSLVGGNTGELFF.

CDR3 coding DNA: TGCGCCAGCAGCTTGGCCGAGCTAGCGGGAGGGTACGGGGCCAACGTCCTGACTTTC. Protein product: CASSLAELAGGYGANVLTF. The rearrangement links TRBV5-1 to TRBJ2-6; 12 bases line up with TRBD2. The CDR3 length is 19 residues. The V and J ends lost 0 bases and 4 bases, in that order; junction bases with no gene match: 8. Germline CDR1 and CDR2: SGHRS and YFSETQ. Looking up the rest from reference TRBV5-1 and TRBJ2-6 gives the full variable domain: KAGVTQTPRYLIKTRGQQVTLSCSPISGHRSVSWYQQTPGQGLQFLFEYFSETQRNKGNFPGRFSGRQFSNSRSEMNVSTLELGDSALYLCASSLAELAGGYGANVLTFGAGSRLTVL.

The CDR3 protein is CASGQNRGGYTEAFF. The CDR3 nucleotides are TGTGCTAGTGGTCAAAACCGAGGGGGGTACACTGAAGCTTTCTTT. This chain connects TRBV12-5 to TRBJ1-1; a weak D match, TRBD1 (6 bases). Trimming left V 5 bases short and J 3 bases short, with 16 bases between. Per germline, CDR1 LGHNT and CDR2 FRNRAP. The CDR3 consists of 15 residues.

This rearrangement joins TRBV30 to TRBJ1-1; D unresolved. Trimming stripped 2 bases from V and 3 bases from J, with 4 bases between. Per the germline V gene, CDR1 is GTSNPN and CDR2 is SVGIG (reference sequence). This CDR3 comprises 11 residues. In DNA form, the CDR3 reads TGTGCCTGGAGTCTGCACACTGAAGCTTTCTTT. Translation gives CAWSLHTEAFF.

V gene TRBV9 combines with J gene TRBJ2-7; 11 bases are a match to TRBD2. This CDR3 is built from 16 residues. The germline CDR1 and CDR2 sequences are SGDLS and YYNGEE. The trim removed 3 bases at V and 5 bases at J, leaving 10 bases unmatched. CDR3 protein: CASSAGTSGGSDEQYF. The CDR3 nucleotides are TGTGCCAGCAGCGCCGGGACTAGCGGTGGGAGCGACGAGCAGTACTTC.

V and J are TRBV5-4 and TRBJ2-7; D tentatively reads TRBD1 or TRBD2 (5 bases each). V dropped 0 bases and J dropped 7 bases, with 17 bases sitting between them. Germline values: CDR1 SGHNT, CDR2 YYREEE (reference sequence). CDR3 length: 15 residues. In DNA form, the CDR3 reads TGTGCCAGCAGCTTGGCCGCCCGGGGCCAAGAAGAGCAGTACTTC. Its translation is CASSLAARGQEEQYF.

The chain combines TRBV5-1 with TRBJ2-4, with 8 bases identical to TRBD1. The CDR3 has 16 residues. After removal of 3 bases from V and 2 bases from J, the junction contained 7 bases not matched to a gene. Germline V CDR1 and CDR2: SGHRS, YFSETQ. The CDR3 DNA sequence: TGCGCCAGCAGCTCCCGACAGGGGTTCACCAAAAACATTCAGTACTTC. It is translated as CASSSRQGFTKNIQYF.

The rearrangement joins TRBV29-1 to TRBJ1-1, with TRBD1 as a possible D gene (5 bases). The CDR3 extends over 12 amino acids. Trimming stripped 5 bases from V and 5 bases from J, with 12 bases between. Germline lookup yields CDR1 SQVTM and CDR2 ANQGSEA. The CDR3 loop is CSVLGESTEAFF. Written as DNA, the CDR3 is TGCAGCGTTTTGGGGGAGAGTACTGAAGCTTTCTTT. The entire variable domain, with the rest obtained from reference TRBV29-1 and TRBJ1-1, is as follows: SAVISQKPSRDICQRGTSLTIQCQVDSQVTMMFWYRQQPGQSLTLIATANQGSEATYESGFVIDKFPISRPNLTFSTLTVSNMSPEDSSIYLCSVLGESTEAFFGQGTRLTVV.

CDR3 in DNA: TGCGCCAGCAGCCAAGACAGGACCTACGAGCAGTACTTC. This sequence encodes CASSQDRTYEQYF. This chain connects TRBV4-1 to TRBJ2-7; no firm D call. There are 13 residues in the CDR3. V lost 0 bases, J lost 2 bases, and 5 bases lay in between. CDR1 and CDR2 from the germline V gene are MGHRA and YSYEKL.